A single sample gave rise to the 25 T cell receptor beta chains below, sequenced in a study of shared clonotypes between healthy human individuals. CD45RO-negative CD8 cells positively selected for CCR7 made up the naive population, which excluded terminally differentiated effector memory CD45RA+ cells. Clones were read by immunoSEQ multiplex PCR, and TCRdb kept only the in-frame ones, dropping some. The data show some 2,100,000 clones, about 93% seen once. Sample: naive CD8+ T cells from PBMCs. Source of these receptors: a man between 18 and 35 years old in good health. Some clones in this sample may be carry-over from other donors' samples.

The chain has TRBV7-8 and TRBJ2-2, with D unclear. Germline V gives CDR1 SGHVS, CDR2 FQNEAQ. V lost 5 bases and J lost 5, with 3 bases in between. The CDR3 extends over 11 amino acids. CDR3 loop: CASSGTGELFF. CDR3 DNA sequence: TGTGCCAGCAGCGGTACCGGGGAGCTGTTTTTT.

This sequence joins TRBV7-9 and TRBJ2-7; possibly TRBD1 for D (6 bases). This CDR3 region has 13 residues. Germline-derived CDR1 and CDR2 are SEHNR and FQNEAQ (reference sequence). Trimming shortened V by 4 bases and J by 5 bases, and 12 bases separated the two germline ends. CDR3 bases: TGTGCCAGCAGCTCCCCCGGACAGCACGAGCAGTACTTC. Translating gives CASSSPGQHEQYF.

The gene calls are TRBV7-3 and TRBJ2-1, with unresolved D. Germline V gives CDR1 SGHTA, CDR2 FQGTGA. The V and J ends lost 6 bases and 8 bases respectively, with 20 bases between them. The length of the CDR3 is 15 residues. The CDR3 DNA reads TGTGCCAGCAGTGTCGCTGTGTCCGTTTGGGATGAGCAGTTCTTC. Residues: CASSVAVSVWDEQFF.

Here the CDR3 DNA reads TGTGCCAGCAGTGGTTTAGGGGTAGCGGGAAGCTACGAGCAGTACTTC. Protein sequence: CASSGLGVAGSYEQYF. J is TRBJ2-7 and V is TRBV2; TRBD2 aligns across 8 bases. The CDR3 is 16 residues long. Germline CDR1 SNHLY, CDR2 FYNNEI. V gave up 4 bases and J gave up 3 bases; unmatched junction bases: 11. The full variable domain, in which reference TRBV2 and TRBJ2-7 provide the parts outside the CDR3, is EPEVTQTPSHQVTQMGQEVILRCVPISNHLYFYWYRQILGQKVEFLVSFYNNEISEKSEIFDDQFSVERPDGSNFTLKIRSTKLEDSAMYFCASSGLGVAGSYEQYFGPGTRLTVT.

This chain joins TRBV6-1 and TRBJ2-1; D is uncertain. CDR3 length: 12 amino acids. Germline assignment: CDR1 MNHNS and CDR2 SASEGT. V was shortened by 6 bases and J by 3 bases, with 6 bases between the two germline ends. The CDR3 spells CASRGFYNEQFF. The DNA of the CDR3 is TGTGCCAGCAGGGGATTCTACAATGAGCAGTTCTTC.

CDR3 sequence (DNA): TGTGCCAGCAGTTTCGCCGGGATCCCCCCCTACGAGCAGTACTTC. Its translation: CASSFAGIPPYEQYF. The chain combines TRBV7-9 with TRBJ2-7; D is perhaps TRBD2 (5 bases). The CDR3 is 15 amino acids. V gave up 6 bases and J gave up 2 bases, with 17 bases separating them. The germline CDR1 and CDR2 sequences are SEHNR and FQNEAQ (reference sequence). Drawing the rest from reference TRBV7-9 and TRBJ2-7, the complete variable domain is DTGVSQNPRHKITKRGQNVTFRCDPISEHNRLYWYRQTLGQGPEFLTYFQNEAQLEKSRLLSDRFSAERPKGSFSTLEIQRTEQGDSAMYLCASSFAGIPPYEQYFGPGTRLTVT.

The J gene is TRBJ2-7, the V gene TRBV5-5; 7 nucleotides align to TRBD1. V was clipped by 0 bases and J by 5 bases; unmatched bases: 5. This CDR3 has 14 amino acids. In germline, CDR1 is SGHKS, CDR2 YYEKEE (reference sequence). DNA for the CDR3: TGTGCCAGCAGCTTGGGCAGGGGGTCCCACGAGCAGTACTTC. Protein: CASSLGRGSHEQYF.

The chain has TRBV7-9 and TRBJ2-3, with D unresolved. CDR1 SEHNR and CDR2 FQNEAQ come from the germline V gene (reference sequence). The V gene lost 1 base and the J gene lost 2 bases, with 10 bases spanning the gap. This CDR3 spans 15 amino acids. This chain's CDR3 is CASSLGAGNTDTQYF. DNA for the CDR3: TGTGCCAGCAGCTTAGGCGCTGGAAACACAGATACGCAGTATTTT.

The CDR3 nucleotides are TGTGCCAGCAGCGCCGTGACTGACATGAACACTGAAGCTTTCTTT. It yields the protein CASSAVTDMNTEAFF. This chain joins TRBV7-9 and TRBJ1-1, with D unclear. Germline CDR1 and CDR2: SEHNR and FQNEAQ (reference sequence). Trimming stripped 5 bases from V and 0 bases from J, with 13 bases between. This CDR3 has 15 amino acids.

The V call is TRBV6-5, the J call TRBJ2-7; D not certain. V was pared by 0 bases and J by 4 bases, with 7 bases between. There are 13 residues in the CDR3. The V gene's germline CDR1 is MNHEY and CDR2 SVGAGI. Written as DNA, the CDR3 is TGTGCCAGCAGTTACTCGATCGGGTACGAGCAGTACTTC. This sequence encodes CASSYSIGYEQYF.

The rearrangement links TRBV7-9 to TRBJ1-2; possible D gene TRBD1, 5 bases. Germline CDR1 SEHNR, CDR2 FQNEAQ (reference sequence). Trimming took 1 base from V and 5 from J, leaving 17 bases between them. CDR3 length: 16 amino acids. The DNA of the CDR3 is TGTGCCAGCAGCTTAGAGATGGGGCCCAGAATTTATGGCTACACCTTC. Translated: CASSLEMGPRIYGYTF.

V is TRBV9 and J is TRBJ1-2; 12 bases align to TRBD1. V lost 4 bases to trimming and J lost 8 bases; unmatched junction nucleotides: 6. This CDR3 spans 14 amino acids. Germline CDR1 reads SGDLS; CDR2 reads YYNGEE. CDR3 bases: TGTGCCAGCAGCACAGGGACAGGGGGCCAGGGCTACACCTTC. Its translation is CASSTGTGGQGYTF.

The rearrangement links TRBV29-1 to TRBJ2-7; possibly TRBD2 for D (5 bases). The length of the CDR3 is 12 residues. Per germline, CDR1 SQVTM and CDR2 ANQGSEA. Trimming cost V 4 bases and J 7 bases, with 14 bases left between them. The CDR3 DNA follows: TGCAGCGTTGGGCAGGCCCCGGGGGAGCAGTACTTC. Protein product: CSVGQAPGEQYF.

The V and J genes are TRBV7-9 and TRBJ2-1; TRBD2 is a possible D gene (5 bases). The V and J ends lost 5 bases and 1 base respectively, with 21 bases between them. Germline V gene lookup returns CDR1 SEHNR and CDR2 FQNEAQ (reference sequence). The CDR3 extends over 18 amino acids. CDR3 amino acids: CASSPIALGSISYNEQFF. The CDR3 DNA is TGTGCCAGCAGCCCGATAGCGCTGGGGAGTATATCCTACAATGAGCAGTTCTTC.

The V and J genes are TRBV4-1 and TRBJ1-1; TRBD1 aligns across 11 bases. The CDR3 sequence is 17 residues long. Germline-derived CDR1 and CDR2 are MGHRA and YSYEKL. Germline trimming cut 4 bases from V and 1 base from J; bases unmatched to any gene: 8. The CDR3 protein is CASSPTGDRGANTEAFF. DNA for the CDR3: TGCGCCAGCAGCCCAACAGGGGACAGGGGGGCGAACACTGAAGCTTTCTTT.

The chain couples TRBV7-9 to TRBJ2-7; 9 positions agree with TRBD2. Trimming at V came to 0 bases and at J to 0 bases, leaving 9 bases not matched to a gene. Germline V CDR1 and CDR2: SEHNR, FQNEAQ (reference sequence). This CDR3 has 18 residues. DNA of the CDR3: TGTGCCAGCAGCTTAGCAGGGCTAGCGGGGACCATCTCCTACGAGCAGTACTTC. The encoded protein is CASSLAGLAGTISYEQYF. Full variable domain (remainder filled in from reference TRBV7-9 and TRBJ2-7): DTGVSQNPRHKITKRGQNVTFRCDPISEHNRLYWYRQTLGQGPEFLTYFQNEAQLEKSRLLSDRFSAERPKGSFSTLEIQRTEQGDSAMYLCASSLAGLAGTISYEQYFGPGTRLTVT.

V usage is TRBV27 and J usage is TRBJ1-3; no firm D call. Germline CDR1 and CDR2: MNHEY and SMNVEV (reference sequence). CDR3 size: 14 residues. Trimming removed 5 bases from V and 4 bases from J, with 12 bases in between. CDR3 sequence reads: CASSPGGFGNTIYF. CDR3 DNA sequence: TGTGCCAGCAGTCCCGGAGGATTCGGAAACACCATATATTTT.

V gene TRBV19 combines with J gene TRBJ2-7; the match to TRBD1 covers 7 bases. In germline, CDR1 is LNHDA, CDR2 SQIVND (reference sequence). CDR3 length: 15 amino acids. J gave up 5 bases and V 3 bases, and 10 bases lay outside the gene matches. The CDR3 DNA follows: TGTGCCAGTAGTATGCTTCGAGACAGGGTCCACGAGCAGTACTTC. Its translation: CASSMLRDRVHEQYF. The whole variable domain, filled in from reference TRBV19 and TRBJ2-7, reads DGGITQSPKYLFRKEGQNVTLSCEQNLNHDAMYWYRQDPGQGLRLIYYSQIVNDFQKGDIAEGYSVSREKKESFPLTVTSAQKNPTAFYLCASSMLRDRVHEQYFGPGTRLTVT.

This clone was seen just once. The J gene is TRBJ1-1, the V gene TRBV10-3; D gene ambiguous. The germline V gene encodes CDR1 ENHRY and CDR2 SYGVKD. The CDR3 sequence is 12 residues long. Trimming cost V 0 bases and J 10 bases, with 9 bases left between them. This CDR3 reads CAISESREGAFF. The DNA of the CDR3 is TGTGCCATCAGTGAGTCGAGGGAGGGAGCTTTCTTT.

The chain combines TRBV5-4 with TRBJ2-4; TRBD1 aligns across 11 bases. CDR1 and CDR2 from the germline V gene are SGHNT and YYREEE (reference sequence). The CDR3 sequence is 17 residues long. The V and J ends lost 1 base and 6 bases, in that order; junction bases with no gene match: 9. The CDR3 DNA reads as TGTGCCAGCAGCTTGCTAGCGGACAGGGGGCACAGAAACATTCAGTACTTC. This codes for CASSLLADRGHRNIQYF.

This rearrangement joins TRBV9 to TRBJ2-1; D might be TRBD1 or TRBD2, each matching 5 bases. The length of the CDR3 is 13 residues. Germline CDR1 is SGDLS and CDR2 is YYNGEE. V dropped 3 bases and J dropped 8 bases, with 12 bases sitting between them. The CDR3 nucleotides are TGTGCCAGCAGCGCCAGGGACCGGGATGAGCAGTTCTTC. Residues: CASSARDRDEQFF.

The chain employs TRBV5-5 and TRBJ1-5, with D possibly TRBD1 on 5 matching bases. The germline V gene has CDR1 SGHKS and CDR2 YYEKEE (reference sequence). Trimming took off 4 bases at V and 8 bases at J, with 19 bases between the two ends. The CDR3 length is 15 residues. CDR3 sequence: CASSTTGRGMEPQHF. CDR3 DNA sequence: TGTGCCAGCAGCACGACGGGGAGGGGTATGGAGCCCCAGCATTTT.

The chain has TRBV7-2 and TRBJ1-1, with D possibly matching TRBD1 (6 bases). Germline CDR1 SGHTA, CDR2 FQGNSA. V lost 1 base and J 4 bases, leaving 16 bases between the germline ends. This CDR3 contains 16 residues. This chain's CDR3 is CASSLVGGRGGTEAFF. The CDR3 DNA reads as TGTGCCAGCAGCTTAGTTGGGGGGCGAGGAGGCACTGAAGCTTTCTTT.

This clone has only a few counts. J is TRBJ1-1 and V is TRBV4-2; tentatively, D is TRBD1 (5 bases). With 2 bases removed from V and 7 bases from J, the gap between germline ends came to 17 bases. The germline CDR1 and CDR2 sequences are LGHNA and YNFKEQ. CDR3 length: 15 residues. The CDR3 DNA sequence: TGTGCCAGCAGCCAAACACCTGGACGGAGGGGTGAAGCTTTCTTT. It codes for CASSQTPGRRGEAFF.

J is TRBJ2-7 and V is TRBV7-9, with a possible D match to TRBD2 (7 bases). V was pared by 6 bases and J by 5 bases, with 20 bases between. The CDR3 runs 15 residues. Germline lookup yields CDR1 SEHNR and CDR2 FQNEAQ (reference sequence). The CDR3 sequence is CASSPHAGGGDEQYF. The CDR3 nucleotides read TGTGCCAGCAGTCCCCATGCTGGCGGGGGCGACGAGCAGTACTTC. The whole variable domain, filled in from reference TRBV7-9 and TRBJ2-7, reads DTGVSQNPRHKITKRGQNVTFRCDPISEHNRLYWYRQTLGQGPEFLTYFQNEAQLEKSRLLSDRFSAERPKGSFSTLEIQRTEQGDSAMYLCASSPHAGGGDEQYFGPGTRLTVT.